This T cell receptor (beta chain) originates from a study of cytomegalovirus exposure and HLA in healthy donors. Trimming took 1 base from V and 0 from J, leaving 6 bases between them. Germline-derived CDR1 and CDR2 are SEHNR and FQNEAQ (reference sequence). This CDR3 spans 14 amino acids. The PCR was carried out with 60 Vbeta primers and 13 Jbeta primers. Sequencing was performed with immunoSEQ multiplex PCR; in TCRdb, only in-frame clones are kept and a portion is missing. The sample consists of approximately 140,000 clones, less than 85% of them appearing once. This chain uses TRBV7-9 with TRBJ1-1; no definite D call. The TCR sequence derives from a man in his forties or fifties in good health and CMV-seropositive. The sample comprised PBMCs. CDR3 coding DNA: TGTGCCAGCAGCTTAGAACAGCTGAACACTGAAGCTTTCTTT. Translation: CASSLEQLNTEAFF. The full variable domain, completed using reference TRBV7-9 and TRBJ1-1, is DTGVSQNPRHKITKRGQNVTFRCDPISEHNRLYWYRQTLGQGPEFLTYFQNEAQLEKSRLLSDRFSAERPKGSFSTLEIQRTEQGDSAMYLCASSLEQLNTEAFFGQGTRLTVV.